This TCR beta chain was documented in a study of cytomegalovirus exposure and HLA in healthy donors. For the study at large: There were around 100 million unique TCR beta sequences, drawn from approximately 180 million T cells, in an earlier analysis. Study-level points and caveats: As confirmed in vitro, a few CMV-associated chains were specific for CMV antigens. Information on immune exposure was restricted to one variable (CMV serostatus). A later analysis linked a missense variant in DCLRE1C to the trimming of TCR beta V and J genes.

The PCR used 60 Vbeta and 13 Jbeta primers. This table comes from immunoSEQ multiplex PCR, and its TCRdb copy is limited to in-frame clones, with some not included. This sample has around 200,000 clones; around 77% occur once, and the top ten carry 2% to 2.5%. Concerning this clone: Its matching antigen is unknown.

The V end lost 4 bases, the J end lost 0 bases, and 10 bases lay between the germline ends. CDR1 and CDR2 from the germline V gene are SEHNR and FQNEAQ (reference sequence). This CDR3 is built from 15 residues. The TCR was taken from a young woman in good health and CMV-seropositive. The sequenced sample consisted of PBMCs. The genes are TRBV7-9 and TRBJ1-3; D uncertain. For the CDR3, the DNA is TGTGCCAGCAGCTACGACGGGAGCTCTGGAAACACCATATATTTT. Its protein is CASSYDGSSGNTIYF.